This T cell receptor beta chain was recorded in a study of PD-1 blockade in classical Hodgkin lymphoma. Study overall: Nivolumab was given intravenously to patients at 3 mg/kg every 2 weeks.

This CDR3 comprises 16 residues. V was pared by 0 bases and J by 7 bases, with 7 bases of the junction left unmatched. The germline V gene has CDR1 SGHRS and CDR2 YFSETQ. There was relapse after autologous stem cell transplantation in every patient, and there was variation in brentuximab vedotin exposure. General study findings and limits: Exclusion was the outcome for patients who began nivolumab under 1 year after ASCT. The CD4+ diversity rise by C4D1 was clearest in complete responders.

The data were produced by immunoSEQ multiplex PCR, yet TCRdb's version contains in-frame clones alone and is incomplete. In the table there are 45,000 to 55,000 clones, 73% of which are singletons. Points on this clone: Its matching antigen is unknown.

The input for sequencing was peripheral blood mononuclear cells (PBMCs), taken before the second cycle of nivolumab. This chain uses TRBV5-1 with TRBJ1-4, with TRBD1 identical over 9 bases. This TCR came from a human donor with classical Hodgkin lymphoma. Here the CDR3 DNA reads TGCGCCAGCAGCTTGGCCCCACAGGGGGCGGGTGAAAAACTGTTTTTT. It translates to CASSLAPQGAGEKLFF.